This T cell receptor beta chain is drawn from a study of cytomegalovirus exposure and HLA in healthy donors (dated by TCRdb to 2016 to 2017). Study-wide context: According to an earlier analysis of several hundred of the donors, some 180 million T cells yielded over 90 million unique TCR beta sequences and about 280 Gb of sequence data. An early release that covered several hundred HLA-typed donors contained approximately 300 gigabases of sequencing data and 75 million to 100 million unique TCR sequences. Among the roughly 400 genotyped donors, about 85% belonged to the genetic ancestry cluster associated with self-reported Caucasian donors. The study was designed to test whether signatures of past pathogen exposure could be identified by cataloging public T cell receptors. The study profiled the T cell repertoires of 666 subjects by immunosequencing and related them to cytomegalovirus serostatus. Along with the roughly 670-subject first cohort, a separate validation cohort of over a hundred different subjects was used. The study combined high-throughput TCR immunosequencing, statistical association of individual TCRs with disease status, and machine learning to predict cytomegalovirus infection status. In a later analysis, previously published TCR beta repertoires from 550 to 750 donors were re-analyzed and high-resolution HLA genotyping was added so that TCR occurrence patterns could be studied. The later analysis used no new phenotypic data to find candidate immune exposures, relying instead on TCR beta sequences and their occurrence across donors. An earlier analysis of several hundred of the donors applied high-throughput TCR beta sequencing to assess whether each TCR beta V gene segment acted as functional or pseudogenic. Alongside the repertoire data, information on donor age, sex, ethnicity and CMV serostatus was compiled. A later genetic analysis took genome-wide SNP genotypes for about 65% of the roughly 670 donors and used that subset as a discovery cohort. Every repertoire in the discovery cohort had been generated on one and the same sequencing platform. HLA typing included class I and class II loci at four-digit resolution. Typing coverage varied by locus: 629-630 donors for A, B, C, DRB1 and DQB1; roughly 510 for DQA1; more than 600 for DPA1; roughly 450 for DPB1. Roughly 5 DR-DQ haplotypes were handled as single units for association and clustering, since linkage in the cohort was strong. Across under 500 genotyped donors of the cohort, an average of about 220,000 unique TCR beta nucleotide sequences per donor were sequenced, and about a sixth of those sequences were non-productive.

Broad study findings and their caveats: In this cohort, only TCR beta chains were sequenced, and detectable features were limited by the absence of alpha or paired-chain data. A group of highly shared sequence variants was considered likely to be a technical artifact of the sequencing pipeline. The 87-base-pair reads could not distinguish some IMGT-functional V segments, including TRBV6-2 and TRBV6-3, so those segments were excluded. Most CMV-associated TCR beta chains appeared to be HLA-restricted in a later analysis, and the HLA associations seemed to be driven largely by CMV exposure. Because some donors lacked HLA typing at each locus, the association tests relied only on the typed subset. A further reported finding was that TCR beta sequences accurately predicted the HLA-A and HLA-B alleles for most subjects in the first cohort. The study gave a list of under 200 TCR beta chains associated with cytomegalovirus. When HLA alleles, especially DR and DQ, strongly co-occurred, TCR associations were difficult to assign to individual alleles. Linkage disequilibrium might explain the correlated functional status among segregating V segments, but an unknown experimental factor could not be excluded. While some public TCRs were present in many individuals, most TCR sequences turned up only very rarely across donors. The authors suggested that the approach could potentially be extended to other disease states and immunological phenotypes. In a later analysis, HLA-associated TCR beta chains showed more clonal expansion and lower generation probabilities than non-associated chains that were equally common. In vitro tests confirmed that a few of the cytomegalovirus-associated TCR beta chains recognize cytomegalovirus antigens. Sequencing depth was assumed to be roughly uniform across donors in the presence/absence analyses, though that assumption may not hold. Specific HLA alleles were associated with 15,000 to 20,000 TCR beta sequences at a false discovery rate of 0.05 in a later analysis. V-gene and J-gene trimming of TCR beta chains was associated with a missense DCLRE1C variant in a later genetic analysis, and the association was replicated in an independent cohort. In a later analysis, TCR association rates were found to vary across HLA loci, with the most associated TCRs seen for DRB1 alleles and the fewest for HLA-C alleles. In a later genetic analysis, fewer N-insertions in productive TCRs were reported among donors in an Asian-associated ancestry cluster than the roughly 700-donor mean. Immune exposure information for the cohort was limited to CMV serostatus. Broadly in line with IMGT annotations, most TCR beta V segments showed up in productive rearrangements about 90% or about 30% of the time in an earlier analysis of several hundred of the donors. Several of the top co-occurrence clusters appeared to be linked to parvovirus B19, influenza, CMV and Epstein-Barr virus, according to a later analysis. In both the original and validation cohorts, the classifier was reported to diagnose cytomegalovirus status with high specificity and sensitivity. Because counts were too low, about 18 rarely observed V segments, including chromosome 9 orphons, were excluded from the earlier analysis of fewer than 650 of the donors.

Remarks on this clone: Which antigen it targets is not known. The record has no base qualities; no much larger clone is one base away.

The cohort comprised under 700 healthy bone marrow donors. Cohort members were all nominally healthy when sampled, although unrecorded immune exposures were likely present. The donor was CMV seronegative and was included in the group of hundreds of seronegative cohort members. A peripheral blood sample was provided by each donor, and peripheral blood mononuclear cells were used for TCR beta sequencing. The Qiagen DNeasy Blood Extraction Kit was used to extract genomic DNA from the blood cell samples. Counted from cysteine to phenylalanine, this CDR3 has 13 amino acids. Only the CDR3 part of the read is kept: 39 bases, read in frame from the first base. CDR1 and CDR2, per the germline V gene, are SGHVS and FQNEAQ. V is reduced by 7 bases and J by 0 bases, leaving a spacing of 9 bases between them. The protocol used for the library was the immunoSEQ multiplex PCR assay. The multiplex PCR relied on a mix of 60 forward primers for TCR Vbeta segments and 13 reverse primers for TCR Jbeta segments. The CDR3 region of rearranged TCR beta genes was amplified from genomic DNA with a multiplex PCR assay. Amplified TCR beta libraries were sequenced as 87-base-pair reads on the Illumina HiSeq System. The original methods were these. A later analysis tallied roughly 80 million unique TCR beta chains across the 550 to 850 repertoires, and about 10 million of those chains were shared by two or more donors. Raw reads were error-corrected and collapsed into unique sequences by a nearest-neighbor algorithm in which closely related sequences were merged to remove PCR and sequencing errors. CDR3 sequences were aligned to IMGT reference sequences to assign V, D and J gene segments. For a sequence to be retained, a match of at least six nucleotides was required to both a V gene segment and a J gene segment. Rearrangements were called productive when the CDR3 lacked stop codons and stayed in frame with V and J; all others were non-productive. Following IMGT convention, CDR3 was defined as the stretch from the second conserved V-encoded cysteine to the conserved J-encoded phenylalanine. In an earlier analysis of around 640 of the donors, sequences lacking an unambiguous match to a single V gene segment were excluded. In an earlier analysis of approximately 500 of the donors, a V segment was called functional when productive rearrangements were above 56.7%, and segregating when the standard deviation between donors exceeded 5%. To diagnose cytomegalovirus status from the catalog of TCR beta chain sequences, a statistical classification framework was built. V and J gene assignment, in a later analysis, came from comparing TCR nucleotide sequences with IMGT/GENE-DB human TR gene sequences. The TCRdist pipeline was used in a later analysis to assign CDR3 sequences and most-parsimonious VDJ recombination scenarios. In a later analysis, each TCR beta chain was defined by its CDR3 amino acid sequence together with its V-gene family, and reads without a unique V-gene family were excluded. A later analysis removed 592 highly shared, low-generation-probability nucleotide sequences to deal with suspected cross-contamination and a sequencing artifact. In a later analysis, a clonal expansion index was calculated for each public chain from normalized within-repertoire ranks of inferred template counts. A later analysis computed generation probabilities with a VDJ recombination model fitted to out-of-frame rearrangements, and checked the results against IGoR. A later analysis scored TCR-TCR, TCR-HLA and TCR-CMV co-occurrence with hypergeometric tests, applying a repertoire-size bias correction to TCR pairs. False discovery rates were estimated in a later analysis by permuting HLA or CMV assignments 20 times. In a later analysis, co-occurring TCRs were grouped using DBSCAN, with TCRdist sequence similarity added in when clustering inside HLA-allele-positive subsets. Co-occurrence clustering excluded repertoires with fewer than 30,000 or more than 120,000 public chains, plus five with anomalous nucleotide sharing. The table comes from immuneACCESS by way of TCRdb, which keeps in-frame sequences with V and J called. Part of the clones is missing from these tables; in studies checked, under half for an unresolved V gene and the rest for unknown reasons. V, J and clone size are taken as reported in that table, and D and trimming were inferred from the DNA itself. A total of roughly 110,000 clones appear in this sample, roughly 80% of them only once. The top ten hold under 3.5% of the sample.

Sequenced input: PBMCs. The receptor comes from a female donor in good health and CMV-seronegative. The V and J genes are TRBV7-8 and TRBJ1-1, with no confident D gene call. The CDR3 region reads CASMRGMNTEAFF. The sequenced DNA is TGTGCCAGCATGCGCGGGATGAACACTGAAGCTTTCTTT. Full variable domain (CDR3 extended with the reference TRBV7-8 and TRBJ1-1 proteins): GAGVSQSPRYKVAKRGQDVALRCDPISGHVSLFWYQQALGQGPEFLTYFQNEAQLDKSGLPSDRFFAERPEGSVSTLKIQRTQQEDSAVYLCASMRGMNTEAFFGQGTRLTVV.